The 31 T cell receptor beta chains in this list originate from one sample, sequenced in a study of human CD8 memory T cell subsets. Construction of TCR beta libraries was accomplished by means of UMI-labeled 5' RACE. Each CDR3 protein gets one entry in TCRdb, which reprocessed the 5' RACE reads and gives no DNA. This table holds under 20,000 distinct CDR3 sequences. Sequenced material: CD8+ T cells from PBMCs. These receptors all stem from a human donor in good health.

This sequence joins TRBV6-6 and TRBJ1-2; TCRdb's D call, TRBD1, is unchecked because there is no DNA. CDR3 length: 14 amino acids. The germline CDR1 and CDR2 sequences are MNHNY and SVGAGI (reference sequence). CDR3 residues: CASSYWDRGPGYTF.

The chain has TRBV20-1 and TRBJ2-7; no DNA is available, so the TRBD1 call from TCRdb remains unchecked. Germline loops: CDR1 DFQATT, CDR2 SNEGSKA (reference sequence). The CDR3 runs 13 residues. CDR3 sequence reads: CSALTGSAYEQYF.

The chain carries TRBV6-2 or TRBV6-3 and TRBJ2-3; TCRdb names TRBD2, which stays unverified in the absence of DNA. Germline V CDR1 and CDR2: MNHEY, SVGEGT. The CDR3 is made up of 16 amino acids. The CDR3 protein is CASSRTSGGITDTQYF.

The chain has TRBV21-1 and TRBJ2-7; TCRdb reports TRBD1, a call that lacks DNA to check it against. TRBV21-1 constitutes a pseudogene. There are 16 residues in the CDR3. CDR3 amino acids: CASSPRQGAESYEQYF.

In terms of frequency, this clonotype is medium-sized. V is TRBV7-8 and J is TRBJ2-1; TCRdb designates TRBD2, a call that cannot be tested without DNA. The CDR3 is 18 amino acids. Germline V gene lookup returns CDR1 SGHVS and CDR2 FQNEAQ. CDR3 loop: CASSLAGQLAGDLDEQFF.

The V and J genes are TRBV19 and TRBJ1-1; TCRdb indicates TRBD1, and absent DNA this call remains unverified. This CDR3 comprises 14 residues. Germline values: CDR1 LNHDA, CDR2 SQIVND (reference sequence). CDR3 sequence: CASRATGGPTEAFF.

The J gene is TRBJ2-7, the V gene TRBV2. The CDR3 sequence is 14 residues long. In germline, CDR1 is SNHLY, CDR2 FYNNEI. The CDR3 protein is CASSEVGGAYEQYF.

The chain links TRBV6-2 or TRBV6-3 to TRBJ2-3; lacking DNA, the TRBD2 call made by TCRdb goes unchecked. CDR1 and CDR2 from the germline V gene are MNHEY and SVGEGT. This CDR3 has 15 amino acids. CDR3 region: CASSYPPRLTDTQYF.

The V gene is TRBV11-2, the J gene TRBJ2-5; TCRdb returns TRBD1, unconfirmable since there is no DNA. The germline V gene encodes CDR1 SGHAT and CDR2 FQNNGV. CDR3 length: 14 residues. The CDR3 sequence: CASSDRDSQETQYF. Full variable domain (missing parts from reference TRBV11-2 and TRBJ2-5): EAGVAQSPRYKIIEKRQSVAFWCNPISGHATLYWYQQILGQGPKLLIQFQNNGVVDDSQLPKDRFSAERLKGVDSTLKIQPAKLEDSAVYLCASSDRDSQETQYFGPGTRLLVL.

The chain combines TRBV27 with TRBJ2-1; TCRdb gives TRBD1 as the D gene, but with no DNA this cannot be confirmed. The CDR3 is 13 amino acids. The germline gives CDR1 MNHEY, CDR2 SMNVEV (reference sequence). The CDR3 spells CASRQGVLDEQFF.

V and J are TRBV29-1 and TRBJ2-1; TCRdb picks TRBD1, but there is no DNA to check that call. The germline gives CDR1 SQVTM, CDR2 ANQGSEA. CDR3 length: 19 amino acids. The CDR3 loop reads CSAIRGPLSAGDVYNEQFF.

V usage is TRBV6-1 and J usage is TRBJ2-2; TCRdb calls TRBD2, which cannot be checked without DNA. Germline CDR1 MNHNS, CDR2 SASEGT. The CDR3 is made up of 14 amino acids. CDR3 loop: CASSGREATGELFF.

The chain links TRBV7-9 to TRBJ1-2; TCRdb's D call of TRBD1 is untestable without DNA. Germline V lookup: CDR1 SEHNR, CDR2 FQNEAQ (reference sequence). The CDR3 covers 13 residues. CDR3 sequence: CASGPDRHYGYTF.

The chain is built from TRBV18 and TRBJ2-3; TCRdb selects TRBD2, and the lack of DNA leaves this call unchecked. CDR1 and CDR2 from the germline V gene are KGHSH and LQKENI. The CDR3 has 13 residues. The CDR3 loop is CASSPEDPDTQYF.

The V gene is TRBV4-2, the J gene TRBJ2-4. Germline lookup yields CDR1 LGHNA and CDR2 YNFKEQ. This CDR3 spans 16 amino acids. CDR3 amino acids: CASSQDLGPSKNIQYF.

The genes are TRBV5-4 and TRBJ2-4. The CDR3 runs 13 residues. The germline V gene encodes CDR1 SGHNT and CDR2 YYREEE (reference sequence). CDR3 region: CASSLSPDNIQYF.

The chain has TRBV4-1 and TRBJ1-1; lacking DNA, the TRBD1 call made by TCRdb goes unchecked. Germline CDR1 is MGHRA and CDR2 is YSYEKL. The CDR3 is 16 amino acids. The CDR3 here is CASSLLTGEDFTEAFF.

The genes are TRBV13 and TRBJ1-1. CDR3 length equals 13 residues. CDR1 and CDR2 (germline): PRHDT, FYEKMQ (reference sequence). The CDR3 here is CASSYVPNTEAFF.

The rearrangement uses TRBV3-2 and TRBJ1-2; with no DNA, the TCRdb D assignment of TRBD1 cannot be verified. TRBV3-2 is assigned pseudogene status. CDR3 size: 16 residues. CDR3 loop: CASSRDRPYPWYGYTF.

The rearrangement joins TRBV28 to TRBJ2-7; TCRdb selects TRBD2, and the lack of DNA leaves this call unchecked. The CDR3 runs to 17 residues. Germline CDR1 and CDR2: MDHEN and SYDVKM. This CDR3 is CASRLTSIAGGAYEQYF.

The V gene is TRBV21-1, the J gene TRBJ1-2; the D call of TRBD1 rests on TCRdb alone, since no DNA is present to check it. TRBV21-1 represents a pseudogene. This CDR3 comprises 15 residues. CDR3 region: CASSAQRAGAYGYTF.

The CDR3 protein is CSARTDRQNQPQHF. The gene calls are TRBV20-1 and TRBJ1-5; TCRdb's assignment of TRBD1 cannot be checked, as there is no DNA. CDR3 size: 14 residues. Germline assignment: CDR1 DFQATT and CDR2 SNEGSKA (reference sequence).

The V gene is TRBV23-1, the J gene TRBJ2-2; TCRdb's D gene call, TRBD1, goes unchecked for lack of DNA. TRBV23-1 is an ORF; its function is uncertain. The CDR3 is 14 residues long. This CDR3 is CASGGTENTGELFF.

By frequency, this clonotype registers medium-sized. The V call is TRBV7-9, the J call TRBJ2-7. CDR1 and CDR2 (germline): SEHNR, FQNEAQ (reference sequence). This CDR3 is built from 15 residues. The CDR3 sequence: CASSPFSTATYEQYF.

The chain links TRBV9 to TRBJ2-3. There are 12 residues in the CDR3. The germline V gene has CDR1 SGDLS and CDR2 YYNGEE. The CDR3 protein is CASSVPTDTQYF.

The CDR3 reads CASSPGTANSPLHF. The V gene is TRBV27, the J gene TRBJ1-6; the TRBD1 assignment by TCRdb is unverifiable without DNA. Germline CDR1 MNHEY, CDR2 SMNVEV (reference sequence). The CDR3 consists of 14 residues.

This sequence joins TRBV7-3 and TRBJ2-1; with no DNA, the TCRdb D assignment of TRBD2 cannot be verified. The CDR3 is 17 residues long. Germline CDR1 is SGHTA and CDR2 is FQGTGA. The CDR3 protein is CASSSGGTSGRVGEQFF.

In terms of frequency, this clonotype is medium-sized. The chain combines TRBV7-9 with TRBJ2-1; TCRdb proposes TRBD2, but this gene call is untestable without DNA. The CDR3 covers 19 residues. CDR1 and CDR2 from the germline V gene are SEHNR and FQNEAQ (reference sequence). The CDR3 protein is CASSRPGLAGAPWDNEQFF.

V is TRBV25-1 and J is TRBJ2-1. Germline CDR1 is MGHDK and CDR2 is SYGVNS. This CDR3 is built from 16 residues. CDR3: CASSESGQDSYNEQFF. The full variable domain, completed using reference TRBV25-1 and TRBJ2-1, is EADIYQTPRYLVIGTGKKITLECSQTMGHDKMYWYQQDPGMELHLIHYSYGVNSTEKGDLSSESTVSRIRTEHFPLTLESARPSHTSQYLCASSESGQDSYNEQFFGPGTRLTVL.

The V gene is TRBV27, the J gene TRBJ2-1; TCRdb picks TRBD1, but there is no DNA to check that call. CDR3 length: 14 residues. In germline, CDR1 is MNHEY, CDR2 SMNVEV (reference sequence). The CDR3 region is CASSASTRGDEQFF.

The CDR3 loop reads CASSQTGADQPQHF. V is TRBV27 and J is TRBJ1-5; TCRdb's D call of TRBD1 is untestable without DNA. Germline loops: CDR1 MNHEY, CDR2 SMNVEV (reference sequence). This CDR3 has 14 amino acids.